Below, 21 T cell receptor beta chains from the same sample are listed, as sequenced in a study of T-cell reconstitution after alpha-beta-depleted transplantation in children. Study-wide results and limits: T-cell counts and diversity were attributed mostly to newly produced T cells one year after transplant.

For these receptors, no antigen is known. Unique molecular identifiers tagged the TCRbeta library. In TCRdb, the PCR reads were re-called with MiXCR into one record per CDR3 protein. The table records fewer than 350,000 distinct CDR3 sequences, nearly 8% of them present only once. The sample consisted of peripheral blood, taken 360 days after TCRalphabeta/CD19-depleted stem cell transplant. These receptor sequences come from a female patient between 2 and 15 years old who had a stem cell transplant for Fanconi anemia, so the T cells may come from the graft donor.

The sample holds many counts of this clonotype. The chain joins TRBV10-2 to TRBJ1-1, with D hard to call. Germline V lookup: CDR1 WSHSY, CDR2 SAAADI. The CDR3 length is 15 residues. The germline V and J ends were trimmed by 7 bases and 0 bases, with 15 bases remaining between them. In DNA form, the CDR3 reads TGCGCCAGCATAGTGCCACTTCATGTGAACACTGAAGCTTTCTTT. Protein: CASIVPLHVNTEAFF.

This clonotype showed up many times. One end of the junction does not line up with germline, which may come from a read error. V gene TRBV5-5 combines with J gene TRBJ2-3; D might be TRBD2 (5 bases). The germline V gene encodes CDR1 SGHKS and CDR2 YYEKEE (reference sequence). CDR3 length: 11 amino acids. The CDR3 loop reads CASSLEVLEAF. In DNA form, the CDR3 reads TGTGCCAGCAGCTTGGAGGTTCTGGAGGCTTTT.

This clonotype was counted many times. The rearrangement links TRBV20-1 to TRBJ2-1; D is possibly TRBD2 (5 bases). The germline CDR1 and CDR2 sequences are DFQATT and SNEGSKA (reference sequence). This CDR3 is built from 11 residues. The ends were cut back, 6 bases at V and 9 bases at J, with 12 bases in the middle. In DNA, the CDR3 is TGCAGTGCGTGGGGAGTTACTGAGCAGTTCTTC. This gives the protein CSAWGVTEQFF.

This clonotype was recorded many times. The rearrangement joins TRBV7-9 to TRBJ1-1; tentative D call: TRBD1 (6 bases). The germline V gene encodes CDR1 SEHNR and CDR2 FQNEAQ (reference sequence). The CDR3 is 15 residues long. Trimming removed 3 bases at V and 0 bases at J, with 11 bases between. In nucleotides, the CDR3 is TGTGCCAGCAGCTTTAAGGGGGGGATGAACACTGAAGCTTTCTTT. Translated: CASSFKGGMNTEAFF.

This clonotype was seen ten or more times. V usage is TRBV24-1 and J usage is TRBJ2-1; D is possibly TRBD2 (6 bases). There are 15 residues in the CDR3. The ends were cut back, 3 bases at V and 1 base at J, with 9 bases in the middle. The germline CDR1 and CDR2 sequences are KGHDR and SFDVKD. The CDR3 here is CATSDTLASYNEQFF. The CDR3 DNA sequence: TGTGCCACCAGTGATACCCTAGCGTCCTACAATGAGCAGTTCTTC.

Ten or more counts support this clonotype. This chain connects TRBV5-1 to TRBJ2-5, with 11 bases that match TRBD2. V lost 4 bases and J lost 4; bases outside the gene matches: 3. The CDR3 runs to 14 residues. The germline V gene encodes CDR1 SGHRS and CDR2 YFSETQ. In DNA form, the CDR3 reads TGCGCCAGCAGCGAGGGACTAGCGGTAGAGACCCAGTACTTC. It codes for CASSEGLAVETQYF.

CDR3 in DNA: TGTGCCAGCAGCTTGACTAGCGGGGGGGCAAAGAACACCGGGGAGCTGTTTTTT. Translation gives CASSLTSGGAKNTGELFF. The chain couples TRBV11-1 to TRBJ2-2, with 14 positions matching TRBD2. The CDR3 sequence is 18 residues long. The junction had 4 bases not matched to a gene; V was cut back by 3 bases and J by 1 base. In germline, CDR1 is SGHAT, CDR2 FQDESV (reference sequence).

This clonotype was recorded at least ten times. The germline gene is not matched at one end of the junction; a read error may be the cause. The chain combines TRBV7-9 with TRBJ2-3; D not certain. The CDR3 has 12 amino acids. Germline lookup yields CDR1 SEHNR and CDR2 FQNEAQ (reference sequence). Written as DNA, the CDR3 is TGCGCCAGCAGCTTGATCGCAGATACGCAGTATTTT. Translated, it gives CASSLIADTQYF.

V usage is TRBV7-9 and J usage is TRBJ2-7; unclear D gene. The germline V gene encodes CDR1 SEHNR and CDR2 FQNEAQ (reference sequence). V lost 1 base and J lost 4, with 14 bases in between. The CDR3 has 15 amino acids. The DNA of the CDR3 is TGTGCCAGCAGCTTAGACGTTCTAGGCAGTTACGAGCAGTACTTC. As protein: CASSLDVLGSYEQYF.

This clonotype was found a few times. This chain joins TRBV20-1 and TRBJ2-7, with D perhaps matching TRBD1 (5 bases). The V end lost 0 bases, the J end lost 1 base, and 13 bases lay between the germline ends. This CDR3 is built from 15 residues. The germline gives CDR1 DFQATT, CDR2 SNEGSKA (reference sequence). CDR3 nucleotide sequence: TGCAGTGCTAGAGAGGCGACAGTAGAATCCTACGAGCAGTACTTC. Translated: CSAREATVESYEQYF.

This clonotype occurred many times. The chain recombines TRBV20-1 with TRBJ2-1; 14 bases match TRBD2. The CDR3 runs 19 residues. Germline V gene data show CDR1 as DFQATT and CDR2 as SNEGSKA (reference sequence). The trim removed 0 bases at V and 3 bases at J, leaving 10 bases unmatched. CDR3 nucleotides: TGCAGTGCTAGAGATTCCGGACTAGCGGGAGGCCCGTTCTACAATGAGCAGTTCTTC. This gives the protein CSARDSGLAGGPFYNEQFF.

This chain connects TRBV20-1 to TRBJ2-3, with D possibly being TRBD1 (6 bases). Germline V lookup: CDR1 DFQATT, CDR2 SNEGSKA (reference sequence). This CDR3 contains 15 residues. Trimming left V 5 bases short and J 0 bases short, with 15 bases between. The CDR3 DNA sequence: TGCAGTGCTCGTTTCACAGGGACAAGCACAGATACGCAGTATTTT. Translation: CSARFTGTSTDTQYF.

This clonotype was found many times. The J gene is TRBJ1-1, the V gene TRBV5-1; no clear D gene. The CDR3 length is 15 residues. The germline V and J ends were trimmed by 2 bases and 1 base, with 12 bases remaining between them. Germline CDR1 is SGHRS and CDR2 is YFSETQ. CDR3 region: CASSFPGMENTEAFF. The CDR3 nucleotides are TGCGCCAGCAGCTTTCCGGGGATGGAGAACACTGAAGCTTTCTTT.

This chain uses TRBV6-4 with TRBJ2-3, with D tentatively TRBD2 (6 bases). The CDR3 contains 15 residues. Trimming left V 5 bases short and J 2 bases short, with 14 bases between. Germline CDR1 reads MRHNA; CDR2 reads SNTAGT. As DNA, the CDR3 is TGTGCCAGCAGTTCATCGGCGGGAAACACAGATACGCAGTATTTT. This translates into CASSSSAGNTDTQYF.

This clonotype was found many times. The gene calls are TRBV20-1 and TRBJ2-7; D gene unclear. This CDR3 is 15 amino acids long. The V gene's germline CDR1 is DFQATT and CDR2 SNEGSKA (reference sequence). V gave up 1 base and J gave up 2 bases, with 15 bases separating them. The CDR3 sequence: CSARGHPNSPYEQYF. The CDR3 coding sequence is TGCAGTGCTAGAGGTCATCCCAATTCCCCCTACGAGCAGTACTTC.

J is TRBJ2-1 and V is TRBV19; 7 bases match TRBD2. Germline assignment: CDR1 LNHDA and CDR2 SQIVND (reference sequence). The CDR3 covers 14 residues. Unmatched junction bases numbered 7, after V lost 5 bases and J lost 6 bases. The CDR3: CASSLQTSTNEQFF. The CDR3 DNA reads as TGTGCCAGTAGTCTTCAGACTAGCACCAATGAGCAGTTCTTC.

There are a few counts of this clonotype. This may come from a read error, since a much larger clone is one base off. CDR3 in DNA: TGTGCCAGCAGTGACTATTACGAGCAGTACTTC. This gives the protein CASSDYYEQYF. V gene TRBV2 combines with J gene TRBJ2-7; D gene uncertain. The CDR3 loop spans 11 amino acids. CDR1 and CDR2 (germline): SNHLY, FYNNEI. The V end was cut by 3 bases, the J end by 4 bases, with 4 bases between.

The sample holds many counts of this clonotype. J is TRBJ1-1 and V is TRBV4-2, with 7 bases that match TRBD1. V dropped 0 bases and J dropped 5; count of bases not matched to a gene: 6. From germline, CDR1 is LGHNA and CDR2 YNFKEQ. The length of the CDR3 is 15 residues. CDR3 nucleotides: TGTGCCAGCAGCCAAGACCCAGGGGGTAGGACTGAAGCTTTCTTT. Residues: CASSQDPGGRTEAFF.

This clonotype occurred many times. In nucleotides, the CDR3 is TGTGCCAGCAGCATGGGACAGTTCAATGAGCAGTTCTTC. Protein: CASSMGQFNEQFF. V gene TRBV11-3 combines with J gene TRBJ2-1, with TRBD1 matching 7 bases. The CDR3 extends over 13 amino acids. V was pared by 5 bases and J by 6 bases, with 4 bases of the junction left unmatched. Germline values: CDR1 SGHNT, CDR2 YENEEA.

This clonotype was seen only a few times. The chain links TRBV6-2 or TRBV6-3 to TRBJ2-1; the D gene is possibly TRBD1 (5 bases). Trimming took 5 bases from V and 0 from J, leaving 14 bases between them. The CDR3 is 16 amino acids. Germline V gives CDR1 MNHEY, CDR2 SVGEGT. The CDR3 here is CASSSLQANSYNEQFF. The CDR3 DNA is TGTGCCAGCAGTAGCCTACAGGCGAACTCCTACAATGAGCAGTTCTTC.

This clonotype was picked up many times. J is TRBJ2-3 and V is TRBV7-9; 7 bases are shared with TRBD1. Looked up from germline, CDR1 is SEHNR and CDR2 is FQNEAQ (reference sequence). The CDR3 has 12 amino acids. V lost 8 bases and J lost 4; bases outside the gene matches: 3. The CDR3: CASGQGADTQYF. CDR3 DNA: TGTGCCAGCGGGCAGGGGGCAGATACGCAGTATTTT.